This T cell receptor beta chain is from a study of blood T cell repertoires in COVID-19. Looking at the study overall: Italy, Spain and the United States were the sources of the convalescent and acute COVID-19 samples. PBMCs, B-cell-depleted T cells, or T cells were the source of the cDNA or gDNA that made up the material.

Authors' processing steps: It was from reference gene primer amplification that nucleated cell counts were estimated. TCRdb's copy holds only in-frame clones and misses some; the assay was immunoSEQ multiplex PCR. V and J calls plus clone size are reproduced from that table; the DNA served to infer D and trimming. The table lists 97,000 or so clones, 84% of them singletons. Sequencing input: peripheral blood. The TCR comes from a human donor in a cohort sampled during active COVID-19.

For the CDR3, the DNA is TGTGCCAGCAGTGACGCAGGTGGAGACAGGGCTGGCTCACCCCTCCACTTT. It is translated as CASSDAGGDRAGSPLHF. This rearrangement joins TRBV6-4 to TRBJ1-6; TRBD1 matches 7 bases. V lost 2 bases, J lost 10 bases, and 14 bases stayed unmatched. CDR3 length: 17 amino acids. From germline, CDR1 is MRHNA and CDR2 SNTAGT.